The 13 T cell receptor beta chains below come from one sample, sequenced in a study of early T cells in non-severe SARS-CoV-2 infection. From the 5' RACE reads, TCRdb called clonotypes with MiXCR, one entry per CDR3 protein. The repertoire consists of some 59,000 distinct CDR3 sequences, with 8.7% occurring once and the leading ten covering 3.9%. Sequencing was performed on whole blood, taken at baseline. The receptors originated from an adult who was a healthcare worker with PCR-confirmed SARS-CoV-2 infection or an uninfected control (not recorded which).

The chain couples TRBV6-4 to TRBJ1-1; TRBD1 agrees at 9 bases. Per the germline V gene, CDR1 is MRHNA and CDR2 is SNTAGT. The CDR3 is made up of 15 amino acids. The J segment lost 1 base and the V segment lost 3 bases, leaving 3 bases of the junction unmatched. This chain's CDR3 is CASSESTGGNTEAFF. CDR3 sequence (DNA): TGTGCCAGCAGTGAATCGACAGGGGGGAACACTGAAGCTTTCTTT.

The chain joins TRBV6-1 to TRBJ2-2, with D possibly being TRBD2 (7 bases). Germline V CDR1 and CDR2: MNHNS, SASEGT. The CDR3 is 16 residues long. V dropped 6 bases and J dropped 5 bases, with 19 bases sitting between them. CDR3 in amino acids: CASRGGWGGQTGELFF. The DNA of the CDR3 is TGTGCCAGCAGAGGTGGATGGGGGGGCCAAACCGGGGAGCTGTTTTTT.

This clonotype has just a few counts. The V gene is TRBV7-2, the J gene TRBJ2-4; either TRBD1 or TRBD2 may fit D (5 bases each). Germline V gene lookup returns CDR1 SGHTA and CDR2 FQGNSA. V was clipped by 1 base and J by 3 bases, with 16 bases between them. The CDR3 contains 17 residues. This CDR3 is CASSLVGGLRGKNIQYF. The CDR3, as DNA: TGTGCCAGCAGCTTAGTCGGCGGGCTAAGGGGCAAAAACATTCAGTACTTC.

This clonotype was picked up one time. This rearrangement joins TRBV12-3 or TRBV12-4 to TRBJ2-2; D is ambiguous. Trimming cost V 6 bases and J 5 bases, with 10 bases left between them. This CDR3 has 13 residues. This CDR3 is CASRREFTGELFF. CDR3 in DNA: TGTGCCAGCAGAAGGGAATTTACCGGGGAGCTGTTTTTT.

This clonotype was detected many times. This chain uses TRBV6-4 with TRBJ2-1; D is uncertain. Germline-derived CDR1 and CDR2 are MRHNA and SNTAGT. CDR3 length: 12 residues. V lost 0 bases and J 10 bases, leaving 7 bases between the germline ends. The CDR3 bases are TGTGCCAGCAGTGACTCTATGGGAGAGCAGTTCTTC. This sequence encodes CASSDSMGEQFF.

This clonotype has ten or more counts. The rearrangement uses TRBV10-2 and TRBJ2-3, with 8 positions matching TRBD1. With 5 bases clipped from V and 10 bases from J, the junction kept 2 bases outside the gene matches. The germline gives CDR1 WSHSY, CDR2 SAAADI. The CDR3 extends over 11 amino acids. CDR3 amino acids: CASSTDRAQYF. Here the CDR3 DNA reads TGCGCCAGCAGTACGGACAGGGCGCAGTATTTT.

This clonotype was counted at least ten times. V and J are TRBV4-2 and TRBJ2-2; D possibly matches TRBD1 or TRBD2 (5 bases each). This CDR3 has 15 amino acids. V was trimmed by 0 bases and J by 6 bases, leaving 11 bases between them. In germline, CDR1 is LGHNA, CDR2 YNFKEQ. CDR3: CASSQDGAGPGELFF. CDR3 nucleotides: TGTGCCAGCAGCCAAGACGGGGCGGGCCCCGGGGAGCTGTTTTTT.

This chain uses TRBV5-4 with TRBJ2-1; no firm D call. Trimming cost V 3 bases and J 10 bases, with 8 bases left between them. In germline, CDR1 is SGHNT, CDR2 YYREEE (reference sequence). There are 11 residues in the CDR3. The CDR3 DNA follows: TGTGCCAGCAGCTCTCTATGGGAGCAGTTCTTC. Translating it yields CASSSLWEQFF.

V is TRBV6-5 and J is TRBJ2-1; 9 bases line up with TRBD1. CDR3 length: 14 amino acids. From germline, CDR1 is MNHEY and CDR2 SVGAGI. The junction had 2 bases not matched to a gene; V was cut back by 4 bases and J by 4 bases. CDR3 in amino acids: CASSWDREYNEQFF. The CDR3 DNA reads as TGTGCCAGCAGTTGGGACAGGGAGTACAATGAGCAGTTCTTC.

The J gene is TRBJ2-7, the V gene TRBV18; perhaps TRBD1 as D (6 bases). V was cut by 1 base and J by 7 bases, with 11 bases left in between. The CDR3 has 13 amino acids. Germline loops: CDR1 KGHSH, CDR2 LQKENI. In DNA, the CDR3 is TGTGCCAGCTCACCACGGGACATTCGGGAGCAGTACTTC. Amino acid sequence: CASSPRDIREQYF.

In its sample, this clonotype was seen a few times. The rearrangement uses TRBV20-1 and TRBJ2-7; no definite D call. The V end lost 0 bases, the J end lost 5 bases, and 20 bases lay between the germline ends. This CDR3 contains 16 residues. The germline V gene encodes CDR1 DFQATT and CDR2 SNEGSKA (reference sequence). The CDR3 coding sequence is TGCAGTGCTAGAGATCCGCAAGGACGAACCTTTGACGAGCAGTACTTC. This translates into CSARDPQGRTFDEQYF.

This clonotype came up many times. The chain joins TRBV5-4 to TRBJ1-2, with D unclear. The CDR3 spans 12 residues. Between the trimmed V and J ends, which lost 4 bases and 8 bases, there was a span of 12 bases. Looked up from germline, CDR1 is SGHNT and CDR2 is YYREEE (reference sequence). The CDR3 bases are TGTGCCAGCAGCACGGGCCGGCGGGGCTACACCTTC. Protein: CASSTGRRGYTF.

The rearrangement uses TRBV7-6 and TRBJ2-5; D gene ambiguous. The germline gives CDR1 SGHVS, CDR2 FNYEAQ. The CDR3 extends over 14 amino acids. V lost 2 bases and J lost 6, with 13 bases in between. CDR3 amino acids: CASSLLTPGQTQYF. The CDR3 region has the DNA TGTGCCAGCAGCTTACTCACCCCCGGACAGACCCAGTACTTC.